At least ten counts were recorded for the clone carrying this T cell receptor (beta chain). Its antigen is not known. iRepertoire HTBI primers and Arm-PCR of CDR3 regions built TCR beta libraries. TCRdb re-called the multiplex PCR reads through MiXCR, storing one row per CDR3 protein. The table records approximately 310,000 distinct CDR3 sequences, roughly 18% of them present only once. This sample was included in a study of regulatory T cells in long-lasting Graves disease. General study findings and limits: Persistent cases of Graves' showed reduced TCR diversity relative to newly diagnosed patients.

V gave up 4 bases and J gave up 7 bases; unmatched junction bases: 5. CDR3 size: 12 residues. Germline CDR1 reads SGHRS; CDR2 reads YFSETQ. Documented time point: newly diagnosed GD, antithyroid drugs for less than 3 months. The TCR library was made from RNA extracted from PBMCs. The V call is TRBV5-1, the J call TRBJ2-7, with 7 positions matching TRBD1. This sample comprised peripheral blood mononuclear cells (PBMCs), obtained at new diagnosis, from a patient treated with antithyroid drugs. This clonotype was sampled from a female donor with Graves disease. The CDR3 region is CASSPTGEEQYF. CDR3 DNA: TGCGCCAGCAGCCCAACAGGGGAAGAGCAGTACTTC.